What follows are 17 T cell receptor beta chains derived from one specimen sequenced in a study of response to subunit inactivated influenza vaccine. TCRdb fed the RT-PCR reads into MiXCR, producing one record per CDR3 protein. The data contain 540,000 or so distinct CDR3 sequences, 10% to 15% of them seen just once; the ten biggest clones take up over 10%. Sequenced here: PBMCs from blood, sampled 45 days after vaccination. These receptors were obtained from a man between 45 and 60 years old who received an inactivated influenza vaccine.

V usage is TRBV12-3 or TRBV12-4 and J usage is TRBJ2-1; a weak D match, TRBD2 (6 bases). V was shortened by 5 bases and J by 7 bases, with 15 bases between the two germline ends. The CDR3 length is 14 residues. CDR3 residues: CASSLRDWPNEQFF. CDR3 in DNA: TGTGCCAGCAGTCTCCGGGACTGGCCGAATGAGCAGTTCTTC.

The chain joins TRBV15 to TRBJ1-2, with 7 nucleotides matching TRBD1. The junction had 6 bases not matched to a gene; V was cut back by 0 bases and J by 2 bases. The CDR3 has 16 residues. Germline V gene data show CDR1 as LNHNV and CDR2 as YYDKDF (reference sequence). The CDR3 DNA follows: TGTGCCACCAGCAGAGAAGTGGGACAGCTAAACTATGGCTACACCTTC. This encodes CATSREVGQLNYGYTF.

This rearrangement joins TRBV29-1 to TRBJ2-7, with a weak D call TRBD1 (7 bases). Between the trimmed V and J ends, which lost 6 bases and 4 bases, there was a span of 16 bases. CDR3 size: 13 residues. Germline V lookup: CDR1 SQVTM, CDR2 ANQGSEA. The CDR3 sequence: CSVAGQRTYEQYF. CDR3 nucleotide sequence: TGCAGCGTCGCGGGACAGAGAACTTACGAGCAGTACTTC.

The genes are TRBV5-1 and TRBJ2-5; D might be TRBD1 (5 bases). V gave up 3 bases and J gave up 1 base, with 13 bases separating them. In germline, CDR1 is SGHRS, CDR2 YFSETQ. The CDR3 consists of 15 residues. CDR3 sequence reads: CASSYQSTAQETQYF. The CDR3 coding sequence is TGCGCCAGCAGCTACCAGTCGACAGCCCAAGAGACCCAGTACTTC.

This rearrangement joins TRBV2 to TRBJ1-1; no clear D. The ends were cut back, 1 base at V and 5 bases at J, with 14 bases in the middle. The CDR3 runs 15 residues. Germline V gene data show CDR1 as SNHLY and CDR2 as FYNNEI. This chain's CDR3 is CASSEETSRRTEAFF. The CDR3 region has the DNA TGTGCCAGCAGTGAAGAGACTTCGCGTCGGACTGAAGCTTTCTTT. Drawing the rest from reference TRBV2 and TRBJ1-1, the complete variable domain is EPEVTQTPSHQVTQMGQEVILRCVPISNHLYFYWYRQILGQKVEFLVSFYNNEISEKSEIFDDQFSVERPDGSNFTLKIRSTKLEDSAMYFCASSEETSRRTEAFFGQGTRLTVV.

The V and J genes are TRBV5-6 and TRBJ2-2; either TRBD1 or TRBD2 may fit D (5 bases each). The V gene lost 4 bases and the J gene lost 2 bases, with 12 bases spanning the gap. The CDR3 is made up of 15 amino acids. CDR1 is SGHDT, CDR2 YYEEEE, per germline. CDR3: CASSVGTSNTGELFF. In DNA, the CDR3 is TGTGCCAGCAGCGTCGGGACCTCTAACACCGGGGAGCTGTTTTTT.

This clonotype was found many times. The rearrangement joins TRBV29-1 to TRBJ1-5; TRBD1 agrees at 9 bases. The ends lost 4 bases at V and 3 bases at J; junction bases unmatched: 7. CDR3 length equals 15 residues. Germline CDR1 and CDR2: SQVTM and ANQGSEA. This CDR3 is CSVASGTGTNQPQHF. As DNA, the CDR3 is TGCAGCGTTGCATCGGGGACAGGGACCAATCAGCCCCAGCATTTT.

This clonotype has more than one count but fewer than ten. The chain combines TRBV12-3 or TRBV12-4 with TRBJ2-3; 11 nucleotides line up with TRBD2. J lost 6 bases, V lost 6 bases, and 5 bases had no gene match. The CDR3 extends over 14 amino acids. The CDR3 loop is CASSRSGGADTQYF. The CDR3 DNA sequence: TGTGCCAGCAGCCGTAGCGGGGGGGCTGATACGCAGTATTTT.

The V call is TRBV5-1, the J call TRBJ2-3; the match to TRBD2 covers 11 bases. The CDR3 covers 18 residues. Germline loops: CDR1 SGHRS, CDR2 YFSETQ. V shed 1 base, J shed 8 bases, and the junction held 15 bases outside the gene matches. The CDR3 DNA is TGCGCCAGCAGCTTGAAGGGACTAGCGGATCTCACACGGGGTACGCAGTATTTT. This encodes CASSLKGLADLTRGTQYF.

The CDR3 spells CASSLYETGTYEQYF. CDR3 bases: TGTGCCAGCAGCCTCTATGAGACAGGGACCTACGAGCAGTACTTC. The J gene is TRBJ2-7, the V gene TRBV7-8; TRBD1 matches at 7 bases. The CDR3 is 15 amino acids. V lost 5 bases, J lost 2 bases, and 9 bases stayed unmatched. The germline V gene encodes CDR1 SGHVS and CDR2 FQNEAQ.

This clonotype was picked up a small number of times. The V gene is TRBV7-2, the J gene TRBJ2-5, with 13 bases that match TRBD2. The germline V gene encodes CDR1 SGHTA and CDR2 FQGNSA. This CDR3 contains 16 residues. V lost 3 bases, J lost 7 bases, and 8 bases stayed unmatched. The CDR3 sequence is CASSFLTSGGVGTQYF. CDR3 sequence (DNA): TGTGCCAGCAGCTTTCTTACTAGCGGGGGGGTAGGGACCCAGTACTTC.

The chain employs TRBV10-3 and TRBJ1-1, with TRBD1 identical over 7 bases. CDR3 length equals 14 residues. Trimming removed 4 bases from V and 4 bases from J; junction bases left unmatched: 6. In germline, CDR1 is ENHRY, CDR2 SYGVKD. This chain's CDR3 is CAISAPGGSTEAFF. The CDR3 nucleotides are TGTGCCATCAGTGCCCCAGGGGGAAGCACTGAAGCTTTCTTT.

This clonotype was seen a few times. The V and J genes are TRBV15 and TRBJ1-5; TRBD1 might be the D (6 bases). The CDR3 contains 14 residues. V shed 3 bases and J shed 3 bases, with 9 bases lying between them. The germline V gene encodes CDR1 LNHNV and CDR2 YYDKDF (reference sequence). CDR3 bases: TGTGCCACCAGCAGTGACAGGATCAATCAGCCCCAGCATTTT. Protein product: CATSSDRINQPQHF.

The table lists this clonotype with a few counts. The gene calls are TRBV20-1 and TRBJ2-7; D perhaps matches TRBD2 (6 bases). CDR3 size: 15 residues. The V gene's germline CDR1 is DFQATT and CDR2 SNEGSKA (reference sequence). Trimming left V 0 bases short and J 2 bases short, with 14 bases between. The CDR3 coding sequence is TGCAGTGCTAGAGACCTTACTAGCCTCCCCTACGAGCAGTACTTC. Amino acid sequence: CSARDLTSLPYEQYF.

This clonotype came up many times. The V and J genes are TRBV10-3 and TRBJ2-5; 7 bases align to TRBD1. The CDR3 contains 14 residues. CDR1 is ENHRY and CDR2 is SYGVKD in the germline V gene. The J segment lost 2 bases and the V segment lost 6 bases, leaving 6 bases of the junction unmatched. In nucleotides, the CDR3 is TGTGCCATCAGGAGGGACAGTTCACAAGAGACCCAGTACTTC. Amino acid sequence: CAIRRDSSQETQYF.

The chain is built from TRBV28 and TRBJ2-2, with D possibly TRBD2 on 6 matching bases. Germline V gene sequence: CDR1 MDHEN, CDR2 SYDVKM. The CDR3 has 15 residues. V shed 7 bases and J shed 5 bases, with 17 bases lying between them. This CDR3 is CASTYGGPSTGELFF. In DNA form, the CDR3 reads TGTGCCAGCACGTACGGGGGACCGAGTACCGGGGAGCTGTTTTTT.

To note about this clonotype: The junction differs from germline at one of its ends, possibly a read error. The chain couples TRBV20-1 to TRBJ2-3; D uncertain. The V gene's germline CDR1 is DFQATT and CDR2 SNEGSKA (reference sequence). The CDR3 contains 14 residues. CDR3 DNA sequence: TGCAGTGCTAGTAACGGCAGGCGCACATATACGCAGTATTTT. Amino acids: CSASNGRRTYTQYF.